The present T cell receptor (beta chain) was sequenced within a study of T cell responses to AZD1222 COVID-19 vaccine. With 5 bases removed from V and 5 bases from J, the gap between germline ends came to 21 bases. Germline CDR1 and CDR2: MDHEN and SYDVKM. The CDR3 sequence is 16 residues long. Libraries were prepared by immunoSEQ multiplex PCR; TCRdb keeps only in-frame clonotypes and omits some of them. The sample has fewer than 90,000 clones, around 84% seen once; the top ten hold approximately 5.6%. V gene TRBV28 combines with J gene TRBJ2-5; perhaps TRBD2 as D (5 bases). The source is an adult who received the AZD1222 COVID-19 vaccine. Specimen: peripheral blood, collected 28 days after the second AZD1222 dose. The CDR3 region has the DNA TGTGCCAGCAGTCCAACTTTCCCGAGGGCCCTCGAGACCCAGTACTTC. The encoded protein is CASSPTFPRALETQYF.